This note documents a single T cell receptor beta chain sequence. The CDR3 runs to 15 residues. The V end was cut by 3 bases, the J end by 5 bases, with 20 bases between. The germline CDR1 and CDR2 sequences are GTSNPN and SVGIG (reference sequence). This sample was taken from a study of T cell changes during pregnancy in multiple sclerosis. Sequencing was performed with immunoSEQ multiplex PCR; in TCRdb, only in-frame clones are kept and a portion is missing. The sample shows 75,000 to 95,000 clones, around 93% of them seen only once. This receptor was obtained from a female donor with multiple sclerosis, enrolled in a pregnancy study. The chain is built from TRBV30 and TRBJ2-7, with a tentative D call TRBD1 (6 bases). This material consisted of peripheral blood, taken before pregnancy. The CDR3 is CAWRDRTDPWDEQYF. In DNA form, the CDR3 reads TGTGCCTGGAGAGACAGGACGGATCCGTGGGACGAGCAGTACTTC.